This T cell receptor (beta chain) was recorded in a study of siplizumab effects on memory and regulatory T cells (dated by TCRdb to between 2018 and 2021). About the investigation overall: The effect of the anti-CD2 antibody siplizumab on alloreactive T-cell subsets was examined in allogeneic mixed lymphocyte reactions constructed from human PBMCs.

On the study overall, not on this receptor specifically: Roughly 80-97% of proliferating CD4+ or CD8+ clones could not be assigned a naive or memory phenotype. Greater diversity appeared to be present in unstimulated naive T cells than in memory T cells, and a substantial contribution to the alloresponse seemed to be made by naive cells. Among mappable alloreactive CD4+ clones, an average Treg-derived fraction of roughly 71% was observed with siplizumab, compared with roughly 27% in control reactions. Because sequences below about 10^-5 frequency were poorly captured, only a minor fraction of alloreactive clones could be mapped to unstimulated subsets. No functional confirmation was obtained for the suppressive function of proliferating Tregs from siplizumab cultures. Siplizumab significantly lowered the cumulative frequency of alloreactive sequences that could be traced to unstimulated CD4+ memory T cells.

This clone was recorded only once. It lacks a known antigen. Qualities for individual bases were not recorded, and no much larger clone is one base off. Receptor libraries were prepared by the immunoSEQ multiplex PCR assay. Around 100,000 TCR templates per sample were assayed by the deep sequencing platform. Genomic DNA extracted from sorted T cells was used for TCRbeta CDR3 sequencing. In the original analysis: Clonal analysis of TCRbeta CDR3 data was done in the R programming language. Comparing unstimulated samples against CFSE-low samples taken after the reaction was how alloreactive CD4+ and CD8+ clones were defined. Regulatory or non-regulatory origin of alloreactive CD4+ clones was assigned by matching sequences to the sorted unstimulated Treg and non-Treg repertoires. The source is immuneACCESS, and TCRdb retained only in-frame sequences with V and J called. Part of the clones is not carried over; for the studies checked, unresolved V genes explain less than half of this, and the remainder is unexplained. V, J and clone size derive from that table, while D and trimming were established from the DNA sequence. This sample comprises tens of thousands of clones, over 85% of them detected only once. The ten biggest clones cover 6.5% to 8% of the sample.

Sorted unstimulated T cells, along with proliferating T cells recovered from mixed lymphocyte reactions, underwent TCRbeta CDR3 sequencing. Fresh whole blood from ten HLA-typed healthy donors was used as the source from which PBMCs were isolated. The sample consisted of CD8+ T cells sorted from blood. The clonotype was recovered from a human donor in good health.

CDR3 loop: CASMQLTSGNNEQFF. The nucleotide sequence is given as TGTGCCAGCATGCAATTGACTAGCGGGAACAATGAGCAGTTCTTC. The V and J genes are TRBV27 and TRBJ2-1; 11 central bases correspond to TRBD2. The CDR3 numbers 15 residues from cysteine through phenylalanine. The sequence is cut down to CDR3 DNA, 45 bases in frame from base 1. Unmatched junction bases come to 7, with V trimmed by 7 bases and J by 5 bases. Per the germline V gene (reference sequence), MNHEY is the CDR1 and SMNVEV is the CDR2.